A selection of T cell receptor beta chains follows, all from one sample in a study of neurological immune-mediated disorders. TCRdb re-called the 5' RACE reads with MiXCR, one entry per CDR3 protein. The table lists approximately 26,000 distinct CDR3 sequences, 3.3% of them singletons. Source material: PBMCs. The receptors shown here come from a woman aged 30 to 39 with multiple sclerosis. The CDR3 runs from the conserved cysteine through the conserved F or W. Fields, in order: J gene, D gene, V gene, clone size, CDR3 DNA, CDR3 protein. A D gene is named only where the DNA matches it firmly. Sizes are listed as how often the clone was seen (once, few, many) or a class if it is expanded.

J gene: TRBJ2-2
D gene: .
V gene: TRBV6-2/TRBV6-3
clone size: many
CDR3 DNA: TGTGCCAGCAGTAGCGCGGGGAGGAACACCGGGGAGCTGTTTTTT
CDR3 protein: CASSSAGRNTGELFF

J gene: TRBJ1-5
D gene: .
V gene: TRBV12-3/TRBV12-4
clone size: many
CDR3 DNA: TGTGCCAGCAGTGACCGGGCCCTTAGCAATCAGCCCCAGAATTTT
CDR3 protein: CASSDRALSNQPQNF

J gene: TRBJ2-1
D gene: TRBD2
V gene: TRBV5-4
clone size: many
CDR3 DNA: TGTGCCAGCAGCTTCTTCGGGGGGGCTTTCGATGAGCAGTTCTTC
CDR3 protein: CASSFFGGAFDEQFF

J gene: TRBJ2-5
D gene: .
V gene: TRBV7-2
clone size: many
CDR3 DNA: TGTGCCAGCAGCTCCCCGGCCGGCTTACAAGAGACCCAGTACTTC
CDR3 protein: CASSSPAGLQETQYF

J gene: TRBJ2-7
D gene: TRBD2
V gene: TRBV9
clone size: few
CDR3 DNA: TGTGCCAGCAGCGTAGAGTGGTTGGGAGGGACTGGAACCTACGAGCAGTACTTC
CDR3 protein: CASSVEWLGGTGTYEQYF

J gene: TRBJ2-5
D gene: TRBD1
V gene: TRBV7-2
clone size: many
CDR3 DNA: TGTGCCAGCAGACGACAGGGGGCTATCCAAGAGACCCAGTACTTC
CDR3 protein: CASRRQGAIQETQYF

J gene: TRBJ2-5
D gene: .
V gene: TRBV20-1
clone size: many
CDR3 DNA: TGCAGTGCTAGAGTGGGGCACGAGACCCAGTACTTC
CDR3 protein: CSARVGHETQYF

J gene: TRBJ2-1
D gene: .
V gene: TRBV7-9
clone size: many
CDR3 DNA: TGTGCCAGCAGCTTAGATCCCAATGAGCAGTTCTTC
CDR3 protein: CASSLDPNEQFF

J gene: TRBJ2-2
D gene: TRBD2
V gene: TRBV4-2
clone size: many
CDR3 DNA: TGTGCCAGCAGCCAAGAGACTAGCGGGAGCGGGGAGCTGTTTTTT
CDR3 protein: CASSQETSGSGELFF

J gene: TRBJ2-3
D gene: .
V gene: TRBV5-1
clone size: many
CDR3 DNA: TGCGCCAGCAGCCCAAAGGGGGGATTTGATTCGGATACGCAGTATTTT
CDR3 protein: CASSPKGGFDSDTQYF

J gene: TRBJ2-7
D gene: TRBD2
V gene: TRBV5-1
clone size: many
CDR3 DNA: TGCGCCAGCAGCTTAATCGGGAGGGAGCAGTACTTC
CDR3 protein: CASSLIGREQYF

J gene: TRBJ2-7
D gene: .
V gene: TRBV7-9
clone size: many
CDR3 DNA: TGTGCCAGCAGCAACACAGCAGCAGAGCAGTACTTC
CDR3 protein: CASSNTAAEQYF

J gene: TRBJ2-1
D gene: TRBD2
V gene: TRBV3-1
clone size: many
CDR3 DNA: TGTGCCAGCAGCCAAGCGGGACTAGGCTATGAGCAGTTCTTC
CDR3 protein: CASSQAGLGYEQFF

J gene: TRBJ1-3
D gene: .
V gene: TRBV5-1
clone size: many
CDR3 DNA: TGCGCCAGCAGCTTGGGGTCAGGGGTCGGAAACACCATATATTTT
CDR3 protein: CASSLGSGVGNTIYF

J gene: TRBJ2-2
D gene: .
V gene: TRBV7-2
clone size: many
CDR3 DNA: TGTGCCAGCAGCCGGACTGGCGGGGAGCTGTTTTTT
CDR3 protein: CASSRTGGELFF

J gene: TRBJ1-4
D gene: .
V gene: TRBV7-8
clone size: few
CDR3 DNA: TGTGCCAGCAGCTTAGGGACAGCTGAAAAACTGTTTTTT
CDR3 protein: CASSLGTAEKLFF

J gene: TRBJ2-4
D gene: TRBD2
V gene: TRBV7-2
clone size: many
CDR3 DNA: TGTGCCAGCAGCCCTACTAGCGTCGTCAAAAACATTCAGTACTTC
CDR3 protein: CASSPTSVVKNIQYF

J gene: TRBJ1-2
D gene: .
V gene: TRBV7-2
clone size: medium-sized
CDR3 DNA: TGTGCCAGCAGCTTAGACGGGGCCTATGGCTACACCTTC
CDR3 protein: CASSLDGAYGYTF

J gene: TRBJ1-5
D gene: TRBD1
V gene: TRBV20-1
clone size: many
CDR3 DNA: TGCAGTGCTCCCACTCAGACAGGGCACAATCAGCCCCAGAATTTT
CDR3 protein: CSAPTQTGHNQPQNF

J gene: TRBJ1-2
D gene: .
V gene: TRBV11-3
clone size: many
CDR3 DNA: TGTGCCAGCAGCTTAGGTTTAGATGGCTACACCTTC
CDR3 protein: CASSLGLDGYTF

J gene: TRBJ2-1
D gene: .
V gene: TRBV7-2
clone size: many
CDR3 DNA: TGTGCCAGCAGCTTACAACGGTACAATGAGCAGTTCTTC
CDR3 protein: CASSLQRYNEQFF

J gene: TRBJ2-3
D gene: TRBD2
V gene: TRBV7-2
clone size: many
CDR3 DNA: TGTGCCAGCAGCCTCCTAAGCCGTAAACTAGCGGGGGGCGGGGATACGCAGTATTTT
CDR3 protein: CASSLLSRKLAGGGDTQYF

J gene: TRBJ2-1
D gene: .
V gene: TRBV18
clone size: many
CDR3 DNA: TGTGCCAGCTCACCCATCCCCTCGGGTAGCCTGGAGCAGTTCTTC
CDR3 protein: CASSPIPSGSLEQFF

J gene: TRBJ2-4
D gene: TRBD1
V gene: TRBV10-2
clone size: many
CDR3 DNA: TGCGCCAGCAGTGGTGTCAACAGGGGGCAAAACATTCAGTACTTC
CDR3 protein: CASSGVNRGQNIQYF

J gene: TRBJ1-2
D gene: .
V gene: TRBV5-1
clone size: many
CDR3 DNA: TGCGCCAGCAGCTTCGTCCCCGGGGACTATGGCTACACCTTC
CDR3 protein: CASSFVPGDYGYTF

J gene: TRBJ1-5
D gene: .
V gene: TRBV2
clone size: many
CDR3 DNA: TGTGCCAGCAGTGATGGAGGGAAAAGCAATCAGCCCCAGCATTTT
CDR3 protein: CASSDGGKSNQPQHF

J gene: TRBJ2-2
D gene: .
V gene: TRBV4-1
clone size: many
CDR3 DNA: TGCGCCAGCAACGGCAGGGTGAACACCGGGGAGCTGTTTTTT
CDR3 protein: CASNGRVNTGELFF

J gene: TRBJ2-1
D gene: .
V gene: TRBV9
clone size: many
CDR3 DNA: TGTGCCAGCAGCGCACAGGGGTGGGGGGACAATGAGCAGTTCTTC
CDR3 protein: CASSAQGWGDNEQFF

J gene: TRBJ2-5
D gene: .
V gene: TRBV7-2
clone size: many
CDR3 DNA: TGTGCCAGCAGCTTGGACAAAAGCTTCTCCTCGCGGTTC
CDR3 protein: CASSLDKSFSSRF

J gene: TRBJ2-2
D gene: TRBD2
V gene: TRBV9
clone size: many
CDR3 DNA: TGTGCCAGCAGCGCCCCGGGACTAACGAACACCGGGGAGCTGTTTTTT
CDR3 protein: CASSAPGLTNTGELFF

J gene: TRBJ1-1
D gene: .
V gene: TRBV7-3
clone size: many
CDR3 DNA: TGTGCCAGCAGCTTAGGGGGAGGTGGGACTGAAGCTTTCTTT
CDR3 protein: CASSLGGGGTEAFF

J gene: TRBJ1-5
D gene: .
V gene: TRBV7-2
clone size: many
CDR3 DNA: TGTGCCAGCAGCTTCCGCTCAGGGGTTGATAGCAATCAGCCCCAGCATTTT
CDR3 protein: CASSFRSGVDSNQPQHF

J gene: TRBJ1-5
D gene: .
V gene: TRBV7-2
clone size: many
CDR3 DNA: TGTGCCAGCAGCGCCCGGGCAGGGGCGGGCAATCAGCCCCAGCATTTT
CDR3 protein: CASSARAGAGNQPQHF

J gene: TRBJ2-7
D gene: .
V gene: TRBV6-2/TRBV6-3
clone size: few
CDR3 DNA: TGTGCCAGCAGCGATCCGGGACGGGGATCCTACGAGCAGTACTTC
CDR3 protein: CASSDPGRGSYEQYF

J gene: TRBJ1-4
D gene: .
V gene: TRBV7-2
clone size: many
CDR3 DNA: TGTGCCAGCAGCTCCCGGGCCGGAGGTAATGAAAAACTGTTTTTT
CDR3 protein: CASSSRAGGNEKLFF

J gene: TRBJ2-7
D gene: .
V gene: TRBV12-3/TRBV12-4
clone size: many
CDR3 DNA: TGTGCCAGCAGTCTACGCACCCGTCTTCAACAGTACTTC
CDR3 protein: CASSLRTRLQQYF

J gene: TRBJ1-1
D gene: .
V gene: TRBV10-3
clone size: many
CDR3 DNA: TGTGCCATCAGCTTACAGGGAAACACTGAAGCTTTCTTT
CDR3 protein: CAISLQGNTEAFF

J gene: TRBJ2-2
D gene: TRBD2
V gene: TRBV12-3/TRBV12-4
clone size: few
CDR3 DNA: TGTGCCAGCAGTTTCAGCGGGAGAGGGACCGGGGAGCTGTTTTTT
CDR3 protein: CASSFSGRGTGELFF

J gene: TRBJ2-1
D gene: .
V gene: TRBV10-3
clone size: medium-sized
CDR3 DNA: TGTGCCATCAGCCAGAACAATGAGCAGTTCTTC
CDR3 protein: CAISQNNEQFF

J gene: TRBJ2-5
D gene: .
V gene: TRBV7-8
clone size: many
CDR3 DNA: TGTGCCAGCAGCACTATAGCGGAAGAGACCCAGTACTTC
CDR3 protein: CASSTIAEETQYF

J gene: TRBJ2-3
D gene: .
V gene: TRBV5-1
clone size: many
CDR3 DNA: TGCGCCAGCAGCTCCCAGACGCAGCAGGGGACGGCAGATACGCAGTATTTT
CDR3 protein: CASSSQTQQGTADTQYF

J gene: TRBJ1-5
D gene: TRBD1
V gene: TRBV9
clone size: many
CDR3 DNA: TGTGCCAGCAAGGGAGGGGGCTATAGCAATCAGCCCCAGCATTTT
CDR3 protein: CASKGGGYSNQPQHF